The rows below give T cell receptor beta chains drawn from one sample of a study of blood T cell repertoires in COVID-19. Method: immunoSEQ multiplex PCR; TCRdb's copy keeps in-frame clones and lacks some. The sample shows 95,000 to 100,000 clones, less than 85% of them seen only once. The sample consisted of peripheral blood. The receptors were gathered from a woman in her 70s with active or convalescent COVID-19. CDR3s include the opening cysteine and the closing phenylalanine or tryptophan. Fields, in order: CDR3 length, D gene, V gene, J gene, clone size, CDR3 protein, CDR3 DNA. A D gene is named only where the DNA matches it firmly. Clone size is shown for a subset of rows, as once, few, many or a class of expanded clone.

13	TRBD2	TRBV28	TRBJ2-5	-	CASLGGVQETQYF	TGTGCCAGCCTCGGGGGGGTCCAAGAGACCCAGTACTTC
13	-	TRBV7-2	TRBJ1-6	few	CASSFNGGSPLHF	TGTGCCAGCAGCTTCAACGGTGGTTCACCCCTCCACTTT
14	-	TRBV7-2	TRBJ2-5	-	CASSPVGVSETQYF	TGTGCCAGCAGCCCAGTAGGAGTGTCAGAGACCCAGTACTTC
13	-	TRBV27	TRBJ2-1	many	CASSLSNWNEQFF	TGTGCCAGCAGTTTATCGAACTGGAATGAGCAGTTCTTC
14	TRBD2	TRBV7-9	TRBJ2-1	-	CASSLLAVYNEQFF	TGTGCCAGCAGCTTGCTAGCGGTCTACAATGAGCAGTTCTTC
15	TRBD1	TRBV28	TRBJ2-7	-	CASSTPGQGVYEQYF	TGTGCCAGCAGTACCCCGGGGCAGGGGGTTTACGAGCAGTACTTC
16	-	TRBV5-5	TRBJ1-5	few	CASSFLWTDSNQPQHF	TGTGCCAGCAGCTTTCTGTGGACAGATAGCAATCAGCCCCAGCATTTT
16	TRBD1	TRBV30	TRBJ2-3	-	CAWKPGQSRSTDTQYF	TGTGCCTGGAAGCCGGGACAGTCGAGGAGCACAGATACGCAGTATTTT
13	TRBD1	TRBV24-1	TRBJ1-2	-	CATSDWDSVGYTF	TGTGCCACCAGTGACTGGGACAGTGTCGGCTACACCTTC
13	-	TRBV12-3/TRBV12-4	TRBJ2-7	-	CASSFGRAYEQYF	TGTGCCAGCAGTTTCGGCAGGGCCTACGAGCAGTACTTC
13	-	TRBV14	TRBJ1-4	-	CASSRGANEKLFF	TGTGCCAGCAGCCGAGGTGCTAATGAAAAACTGTTTTTT
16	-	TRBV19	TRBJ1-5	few	CASTSLRGGGNQPQHF	TGTGCCAGTACTAGCCTCCGGGGGGGCGGCAATCAGCCCCAGCATTTT
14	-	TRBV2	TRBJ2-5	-	CASSEATSRETQYF	TGTGCCAGCAGTGAAGCGACTAGTCGGGAGACCCAGTACTTC
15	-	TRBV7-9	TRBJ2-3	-	CASSYLTGRGDTQYF	TGTGCCAGCAGCTACCTCACAGGGAGGGGAGATACGCAGTATTTT
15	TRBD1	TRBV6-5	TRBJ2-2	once	CASNLKTGQGGELFF	TGTGCCAGCAACCTAAAGACAGGGCAGGGCGGGGAGCTGTTTTTT
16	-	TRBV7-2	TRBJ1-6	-	CASSLAGGAYNSPLHF	TGTGCCAGCAGCTTAGCGGGGGGGGCCTATAATTCACCCCTCCACTTT
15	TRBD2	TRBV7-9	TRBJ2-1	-	CASSFTGGPNNEQFF	TGTGCCAGCAGCTTTACGGGAGGGCCGAACAATGAGCAGTTCTTC
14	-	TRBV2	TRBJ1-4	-	CASSVTGFNEKLFF	TGTGCCAGCAGTGTAACAGGGTTTAATGAAAAACTGTTTTTT
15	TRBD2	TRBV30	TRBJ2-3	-	CAWSRTSGMTDTQYF	TGTGCCTGGAGTAGGACTAGCGGGATGACAGATACGCAGTATTTT
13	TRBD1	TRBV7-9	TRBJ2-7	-	CASGNLDRAEQYF	TGTGCCAGCGGAAACCTAGACAGGGCCGAGCAGTACTTC
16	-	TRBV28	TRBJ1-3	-	CASRRDLTGSGNTIYF	TGTGCCAGCAGGCGAGACCTAACAGGGTCTGGAAACACCATATATTTT
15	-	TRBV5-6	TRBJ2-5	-	CASSFRATGQETQYF	TGTGCCAGCAGCTTTCGTGCGACAGGTCAAGAGACCCAGTACTTC
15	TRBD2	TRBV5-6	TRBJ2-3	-	CASNLAGSRRDTQYF	TGTGCCAGCAACCTAGCGGGGTCCCGACGTGATACGCAGTATTTT
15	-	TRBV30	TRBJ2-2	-	CAWSRVGVNTGELFF	TGTGCCTGGAGCCGGGTAGGGGTGAACACCGGGGAGCTGTTTTTT
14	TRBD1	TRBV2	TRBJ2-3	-	CASRGDRLTDTQYF	TGTGCCAGCAGGGGGGACAGGCTCACAGATACGCAGTATTTT
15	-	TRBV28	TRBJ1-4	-	CASTPRTVGLGKLFF	TGTGCCAGCACTCCCCGGACAGTGGGATTGGGGAAACTGTTTTTT
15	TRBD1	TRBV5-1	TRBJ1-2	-	CASSSNRGDGYGYTF	TGCGCCAGCAGCTCGAACAGGGGCGACGGCTATGGCTACACCTTC
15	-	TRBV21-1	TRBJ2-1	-	CASSKRAGPNNEQFF	TGTGCCAGCAGCAAGCGAGCGGGACCAAACAATGAGCAGTTCTTC
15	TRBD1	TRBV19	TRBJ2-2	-	CASSKGQQNTGELFF	TGTGCCAGTAGTAAGGGACAGCAAAACACCGGGGAGCTGTTTTTT
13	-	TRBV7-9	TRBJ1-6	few	CASSFNLNSPLHF	TGTGCCAGCAGCTTTAATCTTAATTCACCCCTCCACTTT
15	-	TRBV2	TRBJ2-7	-	CASSEEGISSYEQYF	TGTGCCAGCAGTGAGGAGGGTATTAGCTCCTACGAGCAGTACTTC
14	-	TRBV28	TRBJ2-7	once	CASSPHSGVYEQYF	TGTGCCAGCAGTCCCCATTCGGGAGTCTACGAGCAGTACTTC
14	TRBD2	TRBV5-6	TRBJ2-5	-	CASSSRRGGETQYF	TGTGCCAGCAGCAGCAGGAGGGGAGGGGAGACCCAGTACTTC
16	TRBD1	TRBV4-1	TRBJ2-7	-	CASSRVGTGEFYEQYF	TGCGCCAGCAGCCGTGTGGGGACAGGGGAATTCTACGAGCAGTACTTC
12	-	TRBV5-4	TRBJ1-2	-	CASSPSGYGYTF	TGTGCCAGCAGCCCCTCAGGGTATGGCTACACCTTC
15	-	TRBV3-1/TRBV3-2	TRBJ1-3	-	CASSQVGGSGNTIYF	TGTGCCAGCAGCCAAGTAGGGGGCTCTGGAAACACCATATATTTT
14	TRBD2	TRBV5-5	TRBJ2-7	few	CASSPAGVFYEQYF	TGTGCCAGCAGCCCAGCGGGAGTTTTCTACGAGCAGTACTTC
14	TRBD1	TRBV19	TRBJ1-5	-	CASSMGQPNLPQHF	TGTGCCAGTAGTATGGGACAGCCGAATCTACCCCAGCATTTT
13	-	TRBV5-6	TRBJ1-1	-	CASSLIRNTEAFF	TGTGCCAGCAGCTTAATCAGGAACACTGAAGCTTTCTTT
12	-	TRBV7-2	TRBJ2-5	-	CASGEYQETQYF	TGTGCCAGCGGGGAGTACCAAGAGACCCAGTACTTC
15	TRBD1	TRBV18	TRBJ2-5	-	CASSPSTGPAETQYF	TGTGCCAGCTCACCATCGACAGGGCCGGCGGAGACCCAGTACTTC